Below, 5 T cell receptor beta chains from the same sample are listed, as sequenced in a study of T cell responses to AZD1222 COVID-19 vaccine. Sequencing used immunoSEQ multiplex PCR; TCRdb keeps in-frame clones, though not all of them. This table holds about 120,000 clones, roughly 90% found once. Material: peripheral blood, obtained on day 0 of AZD1222 vaccination. These receptors all come from an adult in good health.

This clone was counted a single time. The chain couples TRBV4-1 to TRBJ2-6, with 11 bases identical to TRBD1. The CDR3 is made up of 20 amino acids. With 3 bases clipped from V and 0 bases from J, the junction kept 10 bases outside the gene matches. CDR1 is MGHRA and CDR2 is YSYEKL in the germline V gene. The CDR3 DNA follows: TGCGCCAGCAGCCAGGAGGGACAGGGGGTTTTTTTCTCTGGGGCCAACGTCCTGACTTTC. Amino acids: CASSQEGQGVFFSGANVLTF.

The rearrangement links TRBV18 to TRBJ2-3, with D unresolved. Trimming pared 5 bases from V and 4 bases from J, leaving 10 bases between. Germline CDR1 KGHSH, CDR2 LQKENI. The CDR3 sequence is 13 residues long. The CDR3 DNA is TGTGCCAGCTCAACTGGAACCCCAGATACGCAGTATTTT. It is translated as CASSTGTPDTQYF.

This clone occurred once. The chain uses TRBV5-1 and TRBJ2-5; TRBD1 matches 7 bases. Germline CDR1 and CDR2: SGHRS and YFSETQ. With 2 bases clipped from V and 3 bases from J, the junction kept 1 base outside the gene matches. The CDR3 spans 13 residues. CDR3 amino acids: CASSLGTEETQYF. The CDR3 nucleotides are TGCGCCAGCAGCTTAGGGACAGAAGAGACCCAGTACTTC.

This rearrangement joins TRBV12-5 to TRBJ2-3, with D unresolved. V was clipped by 10 bases and J by 6 bases, with 26 bases between them. Germline CDR1 LGHNT, CDR2 FRNRAP. The CDR3 consists of 16 residues. This chain's CDR3 is CATPVLVRQFMDTQYF. The CDR3 DNA follows: TGTGCTACCCCCGTCCTGGTCCGGCAGTTTATGGATACGCAGTATTTT.

The chain combines TRBV7-9 with TRBJ1-6; D unresolved. V gave up 1 base and J gave up 4 bases, with 5 bases separating them. The CDR3 consists of 14 residues. Germline V gene sequence: CDR1 SEHNR, CDR2 FQNEAQ (reference sequence). CDR3 sequence (DNA): TGTGCCAGCAGCTTAGGAGAATATAATTCACCCCTCCACTTT. Translated: CASSLGEYNSPLHF.